This is a list of T cell receptor beta chains from one sample in a study of blood T cell repertoires in COVID-19. TCRdb's table, derived via immunoSEQ multiplex PCR, lists solely in-frame clones and lacks some. This table has roughly 250,000 clones, around nine tenths appearing once. Sequenced: PBMCs or T cells enriched from blood (not recorded which). The receptors were sampled from a woman aged 18-29 years who had recovered from COVID-19. Both conserved end residues are part of each CDR3. D genes are given only for firm matches.

d_gene	v_gene	j_gene	len	CDR3aa
.	TRBV4-2	TRBJ2-7	13	CASSQVLGGEQYF
TRBD1	TRBV4-2	TRBJ1-1	15	CASSQDNFRGTEAFF
TRBD2	TRBV11-3	TRBJ2-5	15	CASSLDGGSTETQYF
.	TRBV7-2	TRBJ1-1	13	CASSLEEGAEAFF
TRBD1	TRBV7-6	TRBJ2-7	15	CASSLRDRDLNEQYF
.	TRBV5-1	TRBJ2-3	15	CASLALPTKTDTQYF
TRBD1	TRBV28	TRBJ1-2	16	CASSGTGGRENYGYTF
TRBD1	TRBV7-8	TRBJ1-1	15	CASSDRTGGNTEAFF
.	TRBV7-3	TRBJ2-3	14	CASSPGANTDTQYF
TRBD1	TRBV2	TRBJ1-2	16	CASSEGEGQGSYGYTF
.	TRBV29-1	TRBJ1-2	11	CSVEGRGGYTF
.	TRBV19	TRBJ1-2	13	CASSYQGQYGYTF
.	TRBV11-3	TRBJ2-1	18	CASSLTWGGPYSYNEQFF
.	TRBV4-2	TRBJ1-6	16	CASSQETARHNSPLHF
.	TRBV19	TRBJ2-2	15	CASSIEGADTGELFF
TRBD1	TRBV7-7	TRBJ1-5	16	CASSGVQDRGRRPQHF
.	TRBV28	TRBJ1-2	13	CASSLARSYGYTF
.	TRBV7-2	TRBJ2-5	14	CASSFLSARETQYF
.	TRBV6-5	TRBJ2-2	15	CASISPQGRTGELFF
.	TRBV5-4	TRBJ2-3	12	CASSRNSDTQYF
.	TRBV7-8	TRBJ2-3	17	CASSLGGRGQRTDTQYF
.	TRBV18	TRBJ2-2	14	CASFEQDGTGELFF
TRBD1	TRBV5-1	TRBJ1-2	15	CASSLRDSLDRGYTF
TRBD2	TRBV3-1/TRBV3-2	TRBJ2-3	16	CASSQDVGLATDTQYF
TRBD2	TRBV3-1/TRBV3-2	TRBJ2-7	14	CASSQSPSGYEQYF
TRBD1	TRBV27	TRBJ1-2	14	CASSFSTGTYGYTF
.	TRBV3-1/TRBV3-2	TRBJ1-6	13	CASSQDGYSNLHF
TRBD1	TRBV2	TRBJ2-7	12	CASRTGAYEQYF
.	TRBV6-5	TRBJ1-3	15	CASSPASAVGNTIYF
TRBD1	TRBV5-1	TRBJ2-7	17	CASSLGWDRDIAYEQYF